These T cell receptor beta chains were read from a single sample in a study of cytomegalovirus exposure and HLA in healthy donors. Assay used: immunoSEQ multiplex PCR; TCRdb lists only in-frame clones, some missing. The sample lists some 120,000 clones; more than 70% were seen once. Sequenced material: PBMCs. These TCRs come from a human donor in good health. CDR3s include the opening cysteine and the closing phenylalanine or tryptophan. Each record gives: D gene, clone size, V gene, J gene, CDR3 DNA, CDR3 protein. A D gene is named only where the DNA matches it firmly. Not every row has a clone size; where given, it reads once, few, many or a size class.

TRBD2	-	TRBV7-2	TRBJ2-7	TGTGCCAGCAGCTTAGTTGTTAGCGGGGCCTACGAGCAGTACTTC	CASSLVVSGAYEQYF
-	-	TRBV4-2	TRBJ2-2	TGTGCCAGCAGCGCGGGGGGACAGGGCCCCTTTTTGGCCGGGGAGCTGTTTTTT	CASSAGGQGPFLAGELFF
TRBD2	-	TRBV4-2	TRBJ2-4	TGTGCCAGCAGCCAATTGGCCCTAGCGGGGGGCCAAGTCTACATTCAGTACTTC	CASSQLALAGGQVYIQYF
TRBD2	-	TRBV18	TRBJ2-4	TGTGCCAGCTCACGAGCCGGGGGGGGTGAGAACATTCAGTACTTC	CASSRAGGGENIQYF
-	-	TRBV2	TRBJ1-2	TGTGCCAGCACCAGGGAAGGGGCTCGGGGCTACACCTTC	CASTREGARGYTF
-	-	TRBV7-7	TRBJ1-2	TGTGCCAGCAGCTCACCCGGACAGCCTCCCAAGCATAACTATGGCTACACCTTC	CASSSPGQPPKHNYGYTF
TRBD1	-	TRBV19	TRBJ1-2	TGTGCCAGTAGTATAGCAAGACGACAGGGACTTCACTATGGCTACACCTTC	CASSIARRQGLHYGYTF
-	-	TRBV11-1	TRBJ2-3	TGTGCCAGCAGCCCCGCAGGAAATCCCACAGATACGCAGTATTTT	CASSPAGNPTDTQYF
TRBD1	-	TRBV5-5	TRBJ2-5	TGTGCCACCACAGGGGTCCAAGAGACCCAGTACTTC	CATTGVQETQYF
TRBD1	-	TRBV7-9	TRBJ1-6	TGTGCCAGCAGCTTCTGGGACAGGGTAACCAATTCACCCCTCCACTTT	CASSFWDRVTNSPLHF
-	-	TRBV7-2	TRBJ1-1	TGTGCCAGCAGCTCCGGACAGATCCACACTGAAGCTTTCTTT	CASSSGQIHTEAFF
TRBD1	few	TRBV5-4	TRBJ1-4	TGTGCCAGCAGCTCGAACCGGGACAGGGGATCTGAAAAACTGTTTTTT	CASSSNRDRGSEKLFF
-	-	TRBV7-2	TRBJ1-1	TGTGCCAGCAGCTCGAACTTGGGGGGAAACACTGAAGCTTTCTTT	CASSSNLGGNTEAFF
TRBD2	-	TRBV7-9	TRBJ2-7	TGTGCCAGCAGCCCCCGACTAGCGGGGGGTGGGCCGAGCTCCTACGAGCAGTACTTC	CASSPRLAGGGPSSYEQYF
-	-	TRBV6-5	TRBJ2-3	TGTGCCAGCAGTCCCGCGGTTGGGGGGAAGCAGTATTTT	CASSPAVGGKQYF
TRBD2	-	TRBV5-1	TRBJ2-5	TGCGCCAGCAGCTTGGACCCAGCGGGGCTGAGAGAGACCCAGTACTTC	CASSLDPAGLRETQYF
-	once	TRBV6-5	TRBJ2-7	TGTGCCAGCAGTTCACGAAGACGGGTCTCCTACGAGCAGTACTTC	CASSSRRRVSYEQYF
TRBD1	-	TRBV28	TRBJ2-3	TGTGCCAGCAGCCACGAGACAGGGGGAACAGATACGCAGTATTTT	CASSHETGGTDTQYF
-	-	TRBV6-4	TRBJ1-6	TGTGCCACCCGGTCGGGTGAGAATTCACCCCTCCACTTT	CATRSGENSPLHF
TRBD1	-	TRBV6-5	TRBJ1-1	TGTGCCAGCAGTGAGGGACAGGGCGGTGTGGAAGCTTTCTTT	CASSEGQGGVEAFF
-	few	TRBV28	TRBJ1-5	TGTGCCAGCAGGAATAGCCAGCCCCAGCATTTT	CASRNSQPQHF
-	-	TRBV28	TRBJ2-5	TGTGCCAGCAGTTTTGGCGGGGCGGAGACCCAGTACTTC	CASSFGGAETQYF
-	-	TRBV5-1	TRBJ2-2	TGCGCCAGCAGCTTGGATCCTAACACCGGGGAGCTGTTTTTT	CASSLDPNTGELFF
-	-	TRBV15	TRBJ2-5	TGTGCCGCCAGCAGTCGGGGTGGCCAAGAGACCCAGTACTTC	CAASSRGGQETQYF
-	-	TRBV7-2	TRBJ1-5	TGTGCCAGCAGCACCCGGGGGAATCAGCCCCAGCATTTT	CASSTRGNQPQHF
-	-	TRBV18	TRBJ1-4	TGTGCCAGCTCATCCTCGGCGGGTCAGACGGAAACTAATGAAAAACTGTTTTTT	CASSSSAGQTETNEKLFF
-	few	TRBV6-5	TRBJ2-7	TGTGCCAGCAGTTACTCGAGGGAACCACCCGCTTACTTC	CASSYSREPPAYF
TRBD2	-	TRBV2	TRBJ2-5	TGTGCCAGCAGTGGGACTAGCGGGGCTCAAGAGACCCAGTACTTC	CASSGTSGAQETQYF